Presented here are 17 T cell receptor beta chains from one specimen sequenced in a study of T cells in localized non-small cell lung cancer (dated by TCRdb to 2018 to 2020). The protocol used for the library was the immunoSEQ multiplex PCR assay. The clones in this table, taken by TCRdb from immuneACCESS, are in-frame only. Not every clone is retained; where verified, under half of the shortfall comes from an unresolved V gene, and the cause of the rest is unknown. The sample contains roughly 67,000 clones, 84% of them found a single time. The ten largest clones capture roughly 13% of the sample. The source was peripheral blood, collected before any cancer treatment. Receptors originate from a female donor older than 55 with stage I lung adenocarcinoma.

The sample holds one count of this clone. The rearrangement uses TRBV7-3 and TRBJ2-7; 8 bases agree with TRBD1. The CDR3 covers 14 residues. Germline V gives CDR1 SGHTA, CDR2 FQGTGA. The trim removed 5 bases at V and 3 bases at J, leaving 6 bases unmatched. The CDR3 loop reads CASSLTGDRYEQYF. CDR3 sequence (DNA): TGTGCCAGCAGCCTGACAGGGGACCGCTACGAGCAGTACTTC.

The chain has TRBV29-1 and TRBJ1-2; 7 positions agree with TRBD1. The CDR3 runs 12 residues. Germline V gene sequence: CDR1 SQVTM, CDR2 ANQGSEA. Trimming cost V 4 bases and J 6 bases; bases outside gene matches: 5. CDR3 residues: CSVGTGADGYTF. Written as DNA, the CDR3 is TGCAGCGTTGGAACAGGGGCCGATGGCTACACCTTC.

J is TRBJ1-1 and V is TRBV9, with 8 bases matching TRBD1. The trim removed 5 bases at V and 4 bases at J, leaving 7 bases unmatched. Germline V gene data show CDR1 as SGDLS and CDR2 as YYNGEE. The CDR3 has 14 amino acids. As DNA, the CDR3 is TGTGCCAGCAGTTACCTCCAGGGGGCCACTGAAGCTTTCTTT. This codes for CASSYLQGATEAFF.

This chain links TRBV21-1 with TRBJ1-1. TRBV21-1 is a recognized pseudogene. CDR3 size: 16 residues. The CDR3 DNA is TGTGCCAGCAGCCCCCGAGGAGGGCTAAGGAACACTGAAGCTTTCTTT. Protein product: CASSPRGGLRNTEAFF.

The chain is built from TRBV4-1 and TRBJ2-5; 12 bases fit TRBD2. The CDR3 has 19 amino acids. Trimming removed 0 bases from V and 5 bases from J; junction bases left unmatched: 13. The germline V gene has CDR1 MGHRA and CDR2 YSYEKL. CDR3 in amino acids: CASSQDSQRLAGVGETQYF. CDR3 coding DNA: TGCGCCAGCAGCCAAGATTCCCAACGACTAGCGGGAGTCGGGGAGACCCAGTACTTC.

This rearrangement joins TRBV6-5 to TRBJ2-4, with D hard to call. The CDR3 runs to 14 residues. V lost 6 bases and J lost 0, with 9 bases in between. CDR1 and CDR2 from the germline V gene are MNHEY and SVGAGI. This CDR3 is CASSNALAKNIQYF. In nucleotides, the CDR3 is TGTGCCAGCAGCAATGCCCTAGCCAAAAACATTCAGTACTTC.

The chain has TRBV19 and TRBJ1-1, with 8 bases lining up with TRBD1. Germline CDR1 and CDR2: LNHDA and SQIVND (reference sequence). This CDR3 region has 14 residues. V was clipped by 5 bases and J by 4 bases; unmatched bases: 6. CDR3: CASSLQGASTEAFF. CDR3 bases: TGTGCCAGTAGTTTGCAGGGGGCAAGCACTGAAGCTTTCTTT.

CDR3 coding DNA: TGTGCCAGCAGCGGGACAGCAGCTCATCAGCCCCAGCATTTT. Translating gives CASSGTAAHQPQHF. V usage is TRBV2 and J usage is TRBJ1-5; 7 positions agree with TRBD1. CDR3 length: 14 amino acids. The V gene's germline CDR1 is SNHLY and CDR2 FYNNEI. After removal of 6 bases from V and 5 bases from J, the junction contained 7 bases not matched to a gene.

The genes are TRBV11-1 and TRBJ2-5; 7 nucleotides align to TRBD1. CDR3 length: 16 amino acids. The V segment lost 3 bases and the J segment 2 bases; nucleotides outside the gene matches: 9. Germline V gene sequence: CDR1 SGHAT, CDR2 FQDESV (reference sequence). In DNA form, the CDR3 reads TGTGCCAGCAGCTTCGGGACAGCGCCGAATCAAGAGACCCAGTACTTC. Protein: CASSFGTAPNQETQYF.

The V call is TRBV5-1, the J call TRBJ1-1; 7 nucleotides line up with TRBD1. The CDR3 is 14 amino acids. V was pared by 7 bases and J by 5 bases, with 11 bases of the junction left unmatched. The germline V gene has CDR1 SGHRS and CDR2 YFSETQ. The CDR3 DNA sequence: TGCGCCAGCGCTCGAGGGGGCTCGGAAACTGAAGCTTTCTTT. Translating gives CASARGGSETEAFF.

The gene calls are TRBV30 and TRBJ2-5; D call uncertain. Per germline, CDR1 GTSNPN and CDR2 SVGIG (reference sequence). V gave up 0 bases and J gave up 5 bases, with 16 bases separating them. The CDR3 totals 15 residues. The CDR3 nucleotides are TGTGCCTGGAGTGTCGGGCTACCGGGTCGGGAGACCCAGTACTTC. Encoded protein: CAWSVGLPGRETQYF. Full variable domain (outside the CDR3, taken from reference TRBV30 and TRBJ2-5): SQTIHQWPATLVQPVGSPLSLECTVEGTSNPNLYWYRQAAGRGLQLLFYSVGIGQISSEVPQNLSASRPQDRQFILSSKKLLLSDSGFYLCAWSVGLPGRETQYFGPGTRLLVL.

This clone was seen only a few times. This chain joins TRBV29-1 and TRBJ2-3; D is uncertain. The CDR3 has 13 residues. From germline, CDR1 is SQVTM and CDR2 ANQGSEA. Between the trimmed V and J ends, which lost 7 bases and 6 bases, there was a span of 17 bases. This chain's CDR3 is CSAFLALRDTQYF. In DNA form, the CDR3 reads TGCAGCGCCTTCTTGGCTCTCAGGGATACGCAGTATTTT.

The genes are TRBV25-1 and TRBJ2-3; D gene uncertain. Trimming removed 5 bases at V and 0 bases at J, with 9 bases between. The germline V gene encodes CDR1 MGHDK and CDR2 SYGVNS. The CDR3 length is 14 residues. The CDR3 DNA sequence: TGTGCCAGCAGTTCCCTCTCCAGCACAGATACGCAGTATTTT. Encoded protein: CASSSLSSTDTQYF. Together with reference TRBV25-1 and TRBJ2-3, the CDR3 gives the full variable domain: EADIYQTPRYLVIGTGKKITLECSQTMGHDKMYWYQQDPGMELHLIHYSYGVNSTEKGDLSSESTVSRIRTEHFPLTLESARPSHTSQYLCASSSLSSTDTQYFGPGTRLTVL.

This clone has just a few counts. This rearrangement joins TRBV7-8 to TRBJ2-1, with 8 bases matching TRBD2. The CDR3 has 15 amino acids. The germline V gene has CDR1 SGHVS and CDR2 FQNEAQ. V lost 7 bases and J lost 8; bases outside the gene matches: 13. CDR3 nucleotides: TGTGCCAGCACCAGGCCGGGACTAGGGGTCCATGAGCAGTTCTTC. It encodes CASTRPGLGVHEQFF.

This clone was observed a handful of times. V usage is TRBV5-6 and J usage is TRBJ1-2; 7 bases map to TRBD1. Germline-derived CDR1 and CDR2 are SGHDT and YYEEEE. The CDR3 is 15 amino acids. V was pared by 4 bases and J by 4 bases, with 10 bases of the junction left unmatched. The DNA of the CDR3 is TGTGCCAGCAGCCATTCCGGGACAGCGATCTATGGCTACACCTTC. This gives the protein CASSHSGTAIYGYTF.

The V gene is TRBV5-7, the J gene TRBJ1-1, with 12 bases that match TRBD1. TRBV5-7 is an open reading frame, and its role is uncertain. Germline trimming cut 3 bases from V and 0 bases from J; bases unmatched to any gene: 6. CDR3 length equals 17 residues. The CDR3 DNA follows: TGTGCCAGCAGCTCAAGGGACAGGGGGCGGGTGAACACTGAAGCTTTCTTT. It codes for CASSSRDRGRVNTEAFF.

The CDR3 DNA reads as TGTGCCACCAGCGGGTTGCAGGGGGCAGTGAATCAGCCCCAGCATTTT. It codes for CATSGLQGAVNQPQHF. The chain couples TRBV15 to TRBJ1-5; 8 bases map to TRBD1. The CDR3 loop spans 16 amino acids. V was pared by 5 bases and J by 4 bases, with 10 bases of the junction left unmatched. Germline assignment: CDR1 LNHNV and CDR2 YYDKDF (reference sequence).